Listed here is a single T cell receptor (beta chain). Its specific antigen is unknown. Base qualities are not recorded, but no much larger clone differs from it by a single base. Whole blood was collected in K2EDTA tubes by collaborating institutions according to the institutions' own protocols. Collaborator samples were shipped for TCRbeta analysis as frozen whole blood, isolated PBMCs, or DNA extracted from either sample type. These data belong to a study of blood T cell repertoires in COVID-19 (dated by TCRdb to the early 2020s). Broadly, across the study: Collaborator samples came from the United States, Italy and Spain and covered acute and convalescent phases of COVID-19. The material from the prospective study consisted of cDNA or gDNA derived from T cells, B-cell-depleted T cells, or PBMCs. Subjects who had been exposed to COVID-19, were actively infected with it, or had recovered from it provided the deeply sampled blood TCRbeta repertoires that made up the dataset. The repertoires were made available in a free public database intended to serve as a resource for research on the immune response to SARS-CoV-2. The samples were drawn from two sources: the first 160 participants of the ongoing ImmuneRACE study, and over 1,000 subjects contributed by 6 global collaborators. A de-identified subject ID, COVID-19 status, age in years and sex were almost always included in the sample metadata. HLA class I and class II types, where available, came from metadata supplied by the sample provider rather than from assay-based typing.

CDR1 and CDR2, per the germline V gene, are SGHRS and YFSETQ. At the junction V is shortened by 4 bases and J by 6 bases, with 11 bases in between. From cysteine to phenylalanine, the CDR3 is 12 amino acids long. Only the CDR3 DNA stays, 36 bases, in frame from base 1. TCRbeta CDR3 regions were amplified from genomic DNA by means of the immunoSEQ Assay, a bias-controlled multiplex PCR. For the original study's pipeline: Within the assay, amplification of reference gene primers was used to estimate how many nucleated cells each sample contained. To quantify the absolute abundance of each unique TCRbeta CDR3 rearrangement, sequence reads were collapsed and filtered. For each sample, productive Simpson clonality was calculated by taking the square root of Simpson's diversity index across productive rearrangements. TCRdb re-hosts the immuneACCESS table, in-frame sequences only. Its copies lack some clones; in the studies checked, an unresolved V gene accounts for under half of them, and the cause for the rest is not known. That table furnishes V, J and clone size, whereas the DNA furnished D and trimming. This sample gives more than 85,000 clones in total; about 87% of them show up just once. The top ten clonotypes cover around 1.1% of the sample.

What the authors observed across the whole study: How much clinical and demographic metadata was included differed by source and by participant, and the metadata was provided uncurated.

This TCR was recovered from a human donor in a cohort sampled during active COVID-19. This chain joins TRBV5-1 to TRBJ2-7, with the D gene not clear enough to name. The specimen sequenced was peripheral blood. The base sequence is TGCGCCAGCAGCATCACCCCAGGCGAGCAGTACTTC. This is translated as CASSITPGEQYF. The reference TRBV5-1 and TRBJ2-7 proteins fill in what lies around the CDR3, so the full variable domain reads KAGVTQTPRYLIKTRGQQVTLSCSPISGHRSVSWYQQTPGQGLQFLFEYFSETQRNKGNFPGRFSGRQFSNSRSEMNVSTLELGDSALYLCASSITPGEQYFGPGTRLTVT.